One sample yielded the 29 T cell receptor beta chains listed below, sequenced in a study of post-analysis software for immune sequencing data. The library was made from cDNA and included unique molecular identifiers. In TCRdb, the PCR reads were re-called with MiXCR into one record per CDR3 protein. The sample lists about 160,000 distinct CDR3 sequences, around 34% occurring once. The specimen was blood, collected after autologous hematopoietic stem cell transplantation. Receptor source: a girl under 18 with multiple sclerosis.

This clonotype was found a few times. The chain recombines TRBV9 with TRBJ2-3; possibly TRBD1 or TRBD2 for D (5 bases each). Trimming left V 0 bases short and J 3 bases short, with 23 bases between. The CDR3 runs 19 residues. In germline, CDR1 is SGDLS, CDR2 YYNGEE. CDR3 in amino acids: CASSVGGAPNGVRTDTQYF. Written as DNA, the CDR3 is TGTGCCAGCAGCGTAGGAGGGGCCCCAAATGGGGTCAGGACAGATACGCAGTATTTT.

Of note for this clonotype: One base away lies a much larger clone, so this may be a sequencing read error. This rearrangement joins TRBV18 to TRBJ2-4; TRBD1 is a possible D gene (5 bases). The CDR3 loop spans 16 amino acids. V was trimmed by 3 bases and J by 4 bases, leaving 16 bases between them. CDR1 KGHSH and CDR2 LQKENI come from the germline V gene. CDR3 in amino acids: CASSPMQGGSKNIQYF. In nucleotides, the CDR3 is TGTGCCAGCTCACCCATGCAGGGCGGCAGTAAAAACATTCAGTACTTC. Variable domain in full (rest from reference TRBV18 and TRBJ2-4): NAGVMQNPRHLVRRRGQEARLRCSPMKGHSHVYWYRQLPEEGLKFMVYLQKENIIDESGMPKERFSAEFPKEGPSILRIQQVVRGDSAAYFCASSPMQGGSKNIQYFGAGTRLSVL.

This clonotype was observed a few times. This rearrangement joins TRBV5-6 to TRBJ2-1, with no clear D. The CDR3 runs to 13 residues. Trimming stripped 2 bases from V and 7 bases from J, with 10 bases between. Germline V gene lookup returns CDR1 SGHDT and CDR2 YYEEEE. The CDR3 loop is CASSFGNRNEQFF. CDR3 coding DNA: TGTGCCAGCAGCTTTGGGAATCGGAATGAGCAGTTCTTC.

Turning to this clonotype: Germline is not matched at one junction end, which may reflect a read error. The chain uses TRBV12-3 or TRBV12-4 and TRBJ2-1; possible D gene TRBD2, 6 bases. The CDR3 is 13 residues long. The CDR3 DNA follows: TGTGCCAGCACTTTAACTAGCCCCGGAGAGCAGTTCTTC. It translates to CASTLTSPGEQFF.

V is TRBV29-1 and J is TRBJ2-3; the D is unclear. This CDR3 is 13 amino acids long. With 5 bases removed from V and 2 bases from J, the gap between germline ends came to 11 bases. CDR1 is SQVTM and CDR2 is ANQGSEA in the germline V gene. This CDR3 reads CSVHSRFTDTQYF. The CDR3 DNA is TGCAGCGTTCATAGCAGATTCACAGATACGCAGTATTTT.

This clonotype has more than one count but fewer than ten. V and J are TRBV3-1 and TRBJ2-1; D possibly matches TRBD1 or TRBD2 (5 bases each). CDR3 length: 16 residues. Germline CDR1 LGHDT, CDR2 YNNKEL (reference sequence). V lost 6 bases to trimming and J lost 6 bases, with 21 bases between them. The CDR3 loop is CASRQKSGTRVNEQFF. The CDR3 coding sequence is TGTGCCAGCAGACAAAAATCCGGGACCCGCGTCAATGAGCAGTTCTTC.

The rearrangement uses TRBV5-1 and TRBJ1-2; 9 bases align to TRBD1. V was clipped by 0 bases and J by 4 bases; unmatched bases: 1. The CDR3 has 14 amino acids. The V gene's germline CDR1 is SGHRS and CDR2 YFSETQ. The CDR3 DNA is TGCGCCAGCAGCTTGGGACAGGGGGTCTATGGCTACACCTTC. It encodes CASSLGQGVYGYTF.

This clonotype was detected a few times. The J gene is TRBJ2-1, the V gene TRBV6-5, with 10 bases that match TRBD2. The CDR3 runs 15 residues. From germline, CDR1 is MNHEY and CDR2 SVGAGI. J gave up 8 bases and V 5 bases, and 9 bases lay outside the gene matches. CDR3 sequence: CASSPLAGVVDEQFF. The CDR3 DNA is TGTGCCAGCAGTCCCCTAGCGGGAGTCGTGGATGAGCAGTTCTTC.

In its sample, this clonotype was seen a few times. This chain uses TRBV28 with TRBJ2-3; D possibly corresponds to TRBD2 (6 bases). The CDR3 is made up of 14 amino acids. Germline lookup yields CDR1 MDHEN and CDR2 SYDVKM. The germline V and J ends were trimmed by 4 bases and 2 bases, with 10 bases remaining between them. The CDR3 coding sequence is TGTGCCAGCAGTTCCGGGACTCTCACAGATACGCAGTATTTT. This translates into CASSSGTLTDTQYF.

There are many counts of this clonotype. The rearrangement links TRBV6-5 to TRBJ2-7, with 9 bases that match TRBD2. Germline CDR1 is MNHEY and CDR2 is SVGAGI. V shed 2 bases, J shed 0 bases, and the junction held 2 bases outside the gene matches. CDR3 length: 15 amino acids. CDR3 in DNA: TGTGCCAGCAGTTACGCGGGGGGGCTCTCCTACGAGCAGTACTTC. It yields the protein CASSYAGGLSYEQYF.

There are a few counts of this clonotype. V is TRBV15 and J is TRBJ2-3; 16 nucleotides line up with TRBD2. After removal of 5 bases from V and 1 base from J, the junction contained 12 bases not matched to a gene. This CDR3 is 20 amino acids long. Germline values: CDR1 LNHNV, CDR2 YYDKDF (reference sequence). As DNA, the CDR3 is TGTGCCACCAGCCGCCCGCGGGGACTAGCGGGAGGGGGGGGCACAGATACGCAGTATTTT. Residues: CATSRPRGLAGGGGTDTQYF.

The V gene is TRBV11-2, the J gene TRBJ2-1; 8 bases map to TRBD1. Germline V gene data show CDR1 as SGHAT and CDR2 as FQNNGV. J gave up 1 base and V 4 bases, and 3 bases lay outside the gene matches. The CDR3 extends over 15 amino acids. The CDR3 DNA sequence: TGTGCCAGCAGCTCGGACAGGGCATCCTACAATGAGCAGTTCTTC. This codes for CASSSDRASYNEQFF.

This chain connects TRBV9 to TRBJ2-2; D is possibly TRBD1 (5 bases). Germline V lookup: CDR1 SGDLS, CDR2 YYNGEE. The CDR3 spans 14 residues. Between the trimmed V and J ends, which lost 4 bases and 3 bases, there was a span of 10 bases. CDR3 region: CASSPVRDTGELFF. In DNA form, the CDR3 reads TGTGCCAGCAGCCCTGTCAGGGACACCGGGGAGCTGTTTTTT.

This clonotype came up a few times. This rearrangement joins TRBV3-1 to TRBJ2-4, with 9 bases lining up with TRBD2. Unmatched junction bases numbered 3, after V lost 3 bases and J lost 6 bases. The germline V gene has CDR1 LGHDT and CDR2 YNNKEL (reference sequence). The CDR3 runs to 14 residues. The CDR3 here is CASSQRTSANIQYF. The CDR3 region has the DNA TGTGCCAGCAGCCAGAGGACTAGCGCAAACATTCAGTACTTC.

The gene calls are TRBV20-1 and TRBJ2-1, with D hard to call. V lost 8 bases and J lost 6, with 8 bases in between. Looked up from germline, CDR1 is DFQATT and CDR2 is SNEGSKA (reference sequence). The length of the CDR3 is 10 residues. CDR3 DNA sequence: TGCAGTTCGAAGGGCAATGAGCAGTTCTTC. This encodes CSSKGNEQFF.

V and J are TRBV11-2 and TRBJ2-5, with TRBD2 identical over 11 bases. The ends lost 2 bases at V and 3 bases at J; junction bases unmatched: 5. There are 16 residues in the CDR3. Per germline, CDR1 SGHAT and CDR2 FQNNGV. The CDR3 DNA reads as TGTGCCAGCAGCTTAATGTCTAGCGGGAGGAAAGAGACCCAGTACTTC. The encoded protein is CASSLMSSGRKETQYF.

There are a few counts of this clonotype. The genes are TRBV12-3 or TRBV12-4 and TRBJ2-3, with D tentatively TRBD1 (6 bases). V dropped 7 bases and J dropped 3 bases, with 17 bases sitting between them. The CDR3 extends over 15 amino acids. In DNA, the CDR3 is TGTGCCAGCACCGGACAGACGTTAAGTACAGATACGCAGTATTTT. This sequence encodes CASTGQTLSTDTQYF.

The CDR3 region is CASSLQKANTGELFF. The CDR3 DNA sequence: TGTGCCAGCAGCCTCCAGAAGGCGAACACCGGGGAGCTGTTTTTT. The V gene is TRBV7-9, the J gene TRBJ2-2; the D is unclear. This CDR3 has 15 amino acids. Germline assignment: CDR1 SEHNR and CDR2 FQNEAQ (reference sequence). V shed 5 bases and J shed 0 bases, with 10 bases lying between them.

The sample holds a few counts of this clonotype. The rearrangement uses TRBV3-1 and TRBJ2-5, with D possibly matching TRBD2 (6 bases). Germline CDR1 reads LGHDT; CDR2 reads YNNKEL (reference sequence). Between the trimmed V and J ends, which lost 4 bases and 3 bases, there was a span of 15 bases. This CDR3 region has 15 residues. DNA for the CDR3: TGTGCCAGCAGCCCTCTTACTAGCAACAAAGAGACCCAGTACTTC. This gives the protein CASSPLTSNKETQYF.

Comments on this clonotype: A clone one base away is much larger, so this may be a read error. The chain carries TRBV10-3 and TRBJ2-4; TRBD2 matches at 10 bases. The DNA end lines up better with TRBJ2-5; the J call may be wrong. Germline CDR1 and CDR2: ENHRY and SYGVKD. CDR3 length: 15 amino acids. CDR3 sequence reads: CAISSGASGRETQYF. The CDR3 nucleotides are TGTGCCATCAGCTCAGGGGCTAGCGGGAGAGAGACCCAGTACTTC.

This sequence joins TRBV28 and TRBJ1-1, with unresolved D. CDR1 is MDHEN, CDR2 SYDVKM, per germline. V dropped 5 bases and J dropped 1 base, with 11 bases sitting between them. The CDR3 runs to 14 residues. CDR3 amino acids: CASSLRTGNTEAFF. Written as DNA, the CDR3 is TGTGCCAGCAGTCTTCGGACGGGGAACACTGAAGCTTTCTTT.

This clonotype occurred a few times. CDR3 sequence reads: CASRTSGEETQYF. The CDR3 DNA is TGTGCCAGTAGGACTAGCGGGGAGGAGACCCAGTACTTC. The chain combines TRBV19 with TRBJ2-5; 11 nucleotides agree with TRBD2. The CDR3 totals 13 residues. CDR1 and CDR2 from the germline V gene are LNHDA and SQIVND (reference sequence). V shed 6 bases, J shed 5 bases, and the junction held 2 bases outside the gene matches.

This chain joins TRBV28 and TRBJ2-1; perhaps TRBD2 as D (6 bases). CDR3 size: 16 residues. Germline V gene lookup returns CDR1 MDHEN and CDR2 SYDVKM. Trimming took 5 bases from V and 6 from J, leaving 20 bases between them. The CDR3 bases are TGTGCCAGCAGTCCAACGAGGGGTGGGACTCCCAATGAGCAGTTCTTC. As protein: CASSPTRGGTPNEQFF.

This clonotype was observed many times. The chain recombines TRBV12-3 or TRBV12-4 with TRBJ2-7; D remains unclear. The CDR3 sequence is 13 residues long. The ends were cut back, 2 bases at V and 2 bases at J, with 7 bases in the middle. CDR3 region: CASSLQAAYEQYF. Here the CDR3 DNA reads TGTGCCAGCAGTTTACAGGCTGCCTACGAGCAGTACTTC.

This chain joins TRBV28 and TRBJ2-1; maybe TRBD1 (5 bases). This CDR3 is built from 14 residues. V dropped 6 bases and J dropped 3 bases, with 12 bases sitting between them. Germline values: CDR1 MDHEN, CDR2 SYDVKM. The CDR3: CASRFQGYYNEQFF. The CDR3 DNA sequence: TGTGCCAGCAGGTTCCAGGGATACTACAATGAGCAGTTCTTC.

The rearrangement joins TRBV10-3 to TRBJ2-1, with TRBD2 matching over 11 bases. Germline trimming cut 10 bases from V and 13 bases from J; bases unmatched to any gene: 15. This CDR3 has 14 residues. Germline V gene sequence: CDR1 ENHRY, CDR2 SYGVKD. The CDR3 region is CATKLAGVGETQFF. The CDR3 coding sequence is TGTGCCACCAAACTAGCGGGAGTGGGGGAGACCCAGTTCTTC.

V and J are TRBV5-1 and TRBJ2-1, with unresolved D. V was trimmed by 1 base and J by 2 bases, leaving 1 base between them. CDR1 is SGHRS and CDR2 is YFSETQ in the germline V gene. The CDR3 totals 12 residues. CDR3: CASSLPYNEQFF. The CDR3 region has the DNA TGCGCCAGCAGCTTGCCCTACAATGAGCAGTTCTTC.

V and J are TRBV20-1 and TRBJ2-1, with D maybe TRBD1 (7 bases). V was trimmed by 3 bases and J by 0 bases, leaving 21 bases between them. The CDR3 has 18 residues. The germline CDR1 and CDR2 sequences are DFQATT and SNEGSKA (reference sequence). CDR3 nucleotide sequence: TGCAGTGCTAGGTCGGCCCCCAGACAGGGAGGCTCCTACAATGAGCAGTTCTTC. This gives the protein CSARSAPRQGGSYNEQFF.

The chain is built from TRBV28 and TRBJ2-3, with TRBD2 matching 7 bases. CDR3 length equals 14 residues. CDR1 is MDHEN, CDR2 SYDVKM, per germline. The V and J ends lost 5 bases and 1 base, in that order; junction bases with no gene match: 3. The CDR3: CASSPGGRTDTQYF. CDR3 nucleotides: TGTGCCAGCAGTCCGGGGGGACGCACAGATACGCAGTATTTT.